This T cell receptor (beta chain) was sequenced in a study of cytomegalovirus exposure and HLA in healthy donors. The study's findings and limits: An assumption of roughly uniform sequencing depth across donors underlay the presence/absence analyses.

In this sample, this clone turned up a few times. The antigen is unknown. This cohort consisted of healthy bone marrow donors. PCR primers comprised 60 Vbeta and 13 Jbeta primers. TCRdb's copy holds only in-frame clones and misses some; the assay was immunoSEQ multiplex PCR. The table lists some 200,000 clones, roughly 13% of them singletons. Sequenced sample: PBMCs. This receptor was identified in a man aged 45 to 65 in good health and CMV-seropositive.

CDR3 sequence reads: CASSEGRGFSGNTIYF. DNA of the CDR3: TGTGCCAGCAGTGAGGGTCGGGGATTCTCTGGAAACACCATATATTTT. V gene TRBV6-1 combines with J gene TRBJ1-3, with D hard to call. Germline V gene data show CDR1 as MNHNS and CDR2 as SASEGT. This CDR3 is built from 16 residues. Between the trimmed V and J ends, which lost 3 bases and 0 bases, there was a span of 12 bases.